This T cell receptor beta chain is from a study of T cell changes during pregnancy in multiple sclerosis. The method was immunoSEQ multiplex PCR; TCRdb's version includes in-frame clones alone and lacks a portion of them. The table has 70,000 to 100,000 clones, roughly 95% seen once; the top ten hold around 1.4%. This specimen was peripheral blood, taken in the third trimester of pregnancy. The clonotype was recovered from a female donor in good health, enrolled as a control in a pregnancy study.

The CDR3 sequence: CASSSTGTEPYEQYF. The CDR3 DNA is TGTGCCAGCAGCTCAACCGGGACAGAGCCCTACGAGCAGTACTTC. V usage is TRBV7-9 and J usage is TRBJ2-7; the match to TRBD1 covers 7 bases. The CDR3 sequence is 15 residues long. V shed 4 bases and J 2 bases; nucleotides not matched to a gene: 8. The V gene's germline CDR1 is SEHNR and CDR2 FQNEAQ (reference sequence).